Listed here are 28 T cell receptor beta chains from one sample, sequenced in a study of OX40 agonist ivuxolimab in advanced cancers. Sequencing used immunoSEQ multiplex PCR; TCRdb keeps in-frame clones, though not all of them. The table includes about 55,000 clones, 84% detected once. Sequenced material: CD4+ or CD8+ T cells sorted from blood, taken in a trial of the OX40 agonist ivuxolimab. These receptors all come from an adult with an advanced solid tumor such as melanoma, head and neck, liver or kidney cancer.

V gene TRBV9 combines with J gene TRBJ1-2; D ambiguous. This CDR3 region has 13 residues. Per the germline V gene, CDR1 is SGDLS and CDR2 is YYNGEE. V was pared by 3 bases and J by 8 bases, with 14 bases between. CDR3 in amino acids: CASSESGIGGYTF. CDR3 sequence (DNA): TGTGCCAGCAGCGAGAGCGGGATAGGAGGCTACACCTTC.

The V and J genes are TRBV10-2 and TRBJ2-7, with TRBD2 matching 7 bases. Germline assignment: CDR1 WSHSY and CDR2 SAAADI. V was clipped by 7 bases and J by 5 bases; unmatched bases: 8. This CDR3 is 13 amino acids long. The CDR3 nucleotides read TGCGCCAGCAACCAGGCGGGAGCCCACGAGCAGTACTTC. Its protein product is CASNQAGAHEQYF.

The rearrangement links TRBV5-4 to TRBJ1-2, with unresolved D. The CDR3 has 13 residues. The germline gives CDR1 SGHNT, CDR2 YYREEE (reference sequence). With 6 bases removed from V and 9 bases from J, the gap between germline ends came to 18 bases. CDR3 nucleotides: TGTGCCAGCACCAGGACTCGGGCGAATAGCTACACCTTC. Its protein is CASTRTRANSYTF.

The chain carries TRBV5-5 and TRBJ1-5; D uncertain. This CDR3 has 13 amino acids. CDR1 and CDR2 from the germline V gene are SGHKS and YYEKEE (reference sequence). V was shortened by 5 bases and J by 0 bases, with 6 bases between the two germline ends. The CDR3 loop is CASSFNSNQPQHF. DNA of the CDR3: TGTGCCAGCAGTTTTAATAGCAATCAGCCCCAGCATTTT.

The V gene is TRBV10-3, the J gene TRBJ1-2; 9 bases are shared with TRBD1. V dropped 6 bases and J dropped 6; count of bases not matched to a gene: 5. CDR3 length equals 13 residues. The germline gives CDR1 ENHRY, CDR2 SYGVKD. CDR3 in DNA: TGTGCCATCAGGGTGACAGGGGGACATGGCTACACCTTC. Translated, it gives CAIRVTGGHGYTF.

This chain links TRBV6-5 with TRBJ1-5; TRBD1 matches 7 bases. CDR1 and CDR2 (germline): MNHEY, SVGAGI. Unmatched junction bases numbered 9, after V lost 6 bases and J lost 7 bases. The CDR3 spans 14 residues. CDR3 sequence: CASSATRGWQPQHF. CDR3 nucleotide sequence: TGTGCCAGCAGCGCCACCAGGGGGTGGCAGCCCCAGCATTTT.

V is TRBV6-5 and J is TRBJ2-7; 7 nucleotides align to TRBD1. Germline V gene lookup returns CDR1 MNHEY and CDR2 SVGAGI. Losses at the gene ends were 6 bases for V and 3 bases for J; bases not matched to a gene: 11. The length of the CDR3 is 15 residues. The CDR3 DNA reads TGTGCCAGCAGCTTGGCCGGGACAGTATTCTACGAGCAGTACTTC. This encodes CASSLAGTVFYEQYF.

This clone appeared a few times. The V gene is TRBV18, the J gene TRBJ1-2, with D perhaps matching TRBD1 (6 bases). V shed 2 bases and J shed 3 bases, with 7 bases lying between them. The CDR3 contains 13 residues. The germline gives CDR1 KGHSH, CDR2 LQKENI. The CDR3: CASSPEGDYGYTF. In DNA, the CDR3 is TGTGCCAGCTCACCAGAGGGGGACTATGGCTACACCTTC. Variable domain in full (rest from reference TRBV18 and TRBJ1-2): NAGVMQNPRHLVRRRGQEARLRCSPMKGHSHVYWYRQLPEEGLKFMVYLQKENIIDESGMPKERFSAEFPKEGPSILRIQQVVRGDSAAYFCASSPEGDYGYTFGSGTRLTVV.

The chain has TRBV6-5 and TRBJ2-3, with D maybe TRBD1 (5 bases). Germline CDR1 MNHEY, CDR2 SVGAGI. Trimming pared 2 bases from V and 4 bases from J, leaving 13 bases between. The CDR3 runs 15 residues. CDR3 amino acids: CASSYSWGAPDTQYF. The CDR3 DNA reads as TGTGCCAGCAGTTACAGTTGGGGCGCCCCAGATACGCAGTATTTT.

Remarks on this clone: Compared with germline, one end of the junction differs, possibly owing to a read error. The chain recombines TRBV7-2 with TRBJ2-3; 9 nucleotides agree with TRBD2. CDR3 size: 15 residues. Germline V lookup: CDR1 SGHTA, CDR2 FQGNSA. CDR3 sequence (DNA): TGTGCCAGCAGCGTAGCGGGAGTGTCGCCAGATACGCAGTATTTT. Its protein product is CASSVAGVSPDTQYF.

CDR3 in DNA: TGTGCCAGCACCTTTAGCGGCTCCTACGAGCAGTACTTC. Translating gives CASTFSGSYEQYF. This sequence joins TRBV6-1 and TRBJ2-7; tentatively, D is TRBD2 (6 bases). The ends were cut back, 7 bases at V and 0 bases at J, with 10 bases in the middle. Germline CDR1 MNHNS, CDR2 SASEGT. The CDR3 is 13 amino acids.

This clone was recorded once. The J gene is TRBJ2-3, the V gene TRBV6-6; the match to TRBD2 covers 7 bases. Per germline, CDR1 MNHNY and CDR2 SVGAGI (reference sequence). V lost 6 bases to trimming and J lost 1 base; unmatched junction nucleotides: 7. The CDR3 extends over 15 amino acids. This CDR3 reads CASSRAGSGTDTQYF. CDR3 sequence (DNA): TGTGCCAGCAGCCGAGCGGGGTCTGGCACAGATACGCAGTATTTT.

CDR3 sequence reads: CASSLSVGEFYEQYF. Written as DNA, the CDR3 is TGTGCCAGCAGCTTAAGCGTAGGGGAATTCTACGAGCAGTACTTC. The chain carries TRBV7-3 and TRBJ2-7; perhaps TRBD1 as D (5 bases). Germline lookup yields CDR1 SGHTA and CDR2 FQGTGA. This CDR3 is 15 amino acids long. Between the trimmed V and J ends, which lost 1 base and 3 bases, there was a span of 13 bases.

The chain recombines TRBV12-5 with TRBJ2-3, with unresolved D. Germline values: CDR1 LGHNT, CDR2 FRNRAP. V lost 0 bases and J 0 bases, leaving 13 bases between the germline ends. CDR3 size: 17 residues. The CDR3 loop is CASGLVVSFRSTDTQYF. DNA for the CDR3: TGTGCTAGTGGTTTGGTTGTAAGTTTTCGTAGCACAGATACGCAGTATTTT.

V usage is TRBV7-3 and J usage is TRBJ2-3, with TRBD2 matching 12 bases. The J segment lost 6 bases and the V segment lost 4 bases, leaving 2 bases of the junction unmatched. The CDR3 totals 14 residues. CDR1 and CDR2 (germline): SGHTA, FQGTGA. In nucleotides, the CDR3 is TGTGCCAGCAGCTCGGGACTAGCGGGTGATACGCAGTATTTT. Amino acids: CASSSGLAGDTQYF.

V is TRBV30 and J is TRBJ2-4, with 9 bases matching TRBD2. The J segment lost 2 bases and the V segment lost 4 bases, leaving 12 bases of the junction unmatched. CDR3 length equals 17 residues. Germline V gene data show CDR1 as GTSNPN and CDR2 as SVGIG (reference sequence). CDR3 nucleotide sequence: TGTGCCTGGATCCCCATTAGCGGGAGAGGGACCAAAAACATTCAGTACTTC. This codes for CAWIPISGRGTKNIQYF.

This rearrangement joins TRBV7-7 to TRBJ2-1, with TRBD1 as a possible D gene (6 bases). Trimming removed 5 bases from V and 5 bases from J, with 10 bases in between. The CDR3 is 13 amino acids. The germline gives CDR1 SSHAT, CDR2 FNYEAQ (reference sequence). Here the CDR3 DNA reads TGTGCCAGCAGCCCGCGACAGGACAATGAGCAGTTCTTC. Its translation: CASSPRQDNEQFF.

In this sample, this clone turned up once. J is TRBJ1-5 and V is TRBV27, with 10 bases aligning to TRBD1. Germline lookup yields CDR1 MNHEY and CDR2 SMNVEV (reference sequence). V was clipped by 2 bases and J by 6 bases; unmatched bases: 7. The CDR3 has 16 amino acids. This CDR3 reads CASSLGQGVGGQPQHF. In DNA, the CDR3 is TGTGCCAGCAGTTTAGGACAGGGGGTGGGCGGTCAGCCCCAGCATTTT.

V is TRBV29-1 and J is TRBJ2-1, with TRBD1 as a possible D gene (6 bases). The V gene's germline CDR1 is SQVTM and CDR2 ANQGSEA. Trimming took off 6 bases at V and 8 bases at J, with 11 bases between the two ends. This CDR3 comprises 11 residues. The CDR3 DNA reads as TGCAGCGTGATCCCAGGGGATGAGCAGTTCTTC. Its translation is CSVIPGDEQFF.

This clone was detected only a few times. The rearrangement links TRBV2 to TRBJ2-3, with D unclear. The CDR3 contains 14 residues. Trimming removed 7 bases from V and 1 base from J, with 12 bases in between. CDR1 and CDR2 (germline): SNHLY, FYNNEI. The CDR3 bases are TGTGCCAGCATCCTGGACGCCCGCACAGATACGCAGTATTTT. Translating it yields CASILDARTDTQYF. The complete variable domain, with remaining parts taken from reference TRBV2 and TRBJ2-3, reads EPEVTQTPSHQVTQMGQEVILRCVPISNHLYFYWYRQILGQKVEFLVSFYNNEISEKSEIFDDQFSVERPDGSNFTLKIRSTKLEDSAMYFCASILDARTDTQYFGPGTRLTVL.

This clone was found a few times. This sequence joins TRBV28 and TRBJ1-2; D call uncertain. Between the trimmed V and J ends, which lost 6 bases and 5 bases, there was a span of 10 bases. The CDR3 sequence is 12 residues long. The germline V gene has CDR1 MDHEN and CDR2 SYDVKM. The CDR3 nucleotides are TGTGCCAGCAGCTCGGTAGGATATGGCTACACCTTC. Protein product: CASSSVGYGYTF.

This clone was picked up a small number of times. V gene TRBV7-2 combines with J gene TRBJ2-3; 10 nucleotides match TRBD2. In germline, CDR1 is SGHTA, CDR2 FQGNSA. V lost 5 bases to trimming and J lost 4 bases; unmatched junction nucleotides: 6. CDR3 length: 15 amino acids. CDR3 nucleotides: TGTGCCAGCAGCCCCCCGACTAGCGGGTCAGATACGCAGTATTTT. Its protein product is CASSPPTSGSDTQYF.

The J gene is TRBJ2-1, the V gene TRBV6-4; TRBD2 aligns across 9 bases. J lost 7 bases, V lost 6 bases, and 4 bases had no gene match. The CDR3 is made up of 13 amino acids. Germline values: CDR1 MRHNA, CDR2 SNTAGT. The CDR3 bases are TGTGCCAGCAGGGGAGCGGGAGGAAATGAGCAGTTCTTC. Translated: CASRGAGGNEQFF.

The chain employs TRBV6-5 and TRBJ2-1; D is perhaps TRBD2 (5 bases). Germline V CDR1 and CDR2: MNHEY, SVGAGI. V lost 4 bases and J 12 bases, leaving 10 bases between the germline ends. CDR3 length: 11 amino acids. The CDR3 protein is CASSFQEVQFF. The DNA of the CDR3 is TGTGCCAGCAGTTTCCAGGAGGTGCAGTTCTTC.

V is TRBV6-1 and J is TRBJ2-7; 9 bases line up with TRBD2. V shed 6 bases and J 5 bases; nucleotides not matched to a gene: 8. CDR1 is MNHNS and CDR2 is SASEGT in the germline V gene. The CDR3 extends over 14 amino acids. Written as DNA, the CDR3 is TGTGCCAGCAGGAGTAGCGGGAGTCTCCACGAGCAGTACTTC. Protein sequence: CASRSSGSLHEQYF.

The rearrangement uses TRBV28 and TRBJ2-4; D uncertain. Germline V gene data show CDR1 as MDHEN and CDR2 as SYDVKM. V was pared by 4 bases and J by 0 bases, with 16 bases between. This CDR3 comprises 17 residues. CDR3 DNA: TGTGCCAGCAGTTCTTCCGGGTACAGTTTAGCCAAAAACATTCAGTACTTC. It is translated as CASSSSGYSLAKNIQYF.

This rearrangement joins TRBV29-1 to TRBJ2-2; TRBD2 is a possible D gene (5 bases). Trimming left V 3 bases short and J 4 bases short, with 15 bases between. The CDR3 totals 15 residues. Germline V CDR1 and CDR2: SQVTM, ANQGSEA. CDR3 amino acids: CSVDAGLQATGELFF. CDR3 nucleotides: TGCAGCGTTGACGCCGGACTGCAGGCCACCGGGGAGCTGTTTTTT.

The CDR3 region is CASSPSGLVEDIQYF. CDR3 coding DNA: TGTGCCAGCAGCCCTAGCGGGCTGGTGGAGGACATTCAGTACTTC. The chain recombines TRBV7-2 with TRBJ2-4, with 8 bases identical to TRBD2. The germline CDR1 and CDR2 sequences are SGHTA and FQGNSA. Trimming cost V 5 bases and J 8 bases; bases outside gene matches: 11. CDR3 length: 15 amino acids.